This TCR beta chain appears in the sequencing data of a study of blood T cell repertoires in COVID-19. Study in general: The origin of the acute and convalescent COVID-19 samples was the United States, Italy and Spain.

The ends were cut back, 3 bases at V and 0 bases at J, with 13 bases in the middle. The CDR3 covers 15 residues. Germline CDR1 SGHRS, CDR2 YFSETQ. Method: immunoSEQ multiplex PCR; TCRdb's copy keeps in-frame clones and lacks some. Among approximately 190,000 clones listed, around nine tenths were seen once. The sequencing sample was made of peripheral blood. The source of this sequence is a middle-aged woman who had recovered from COVID-19. The chain couples TRBV5-1 to TRBJ2-7, with a weak D call TRBD1 (5 bases). CDR3 nucleotides: TGCGCCAGCAGCTCCTACACGACAGACTCCTACGAGCAGTACTTC. Its protein product is CASSSYTTDSYEQYF.